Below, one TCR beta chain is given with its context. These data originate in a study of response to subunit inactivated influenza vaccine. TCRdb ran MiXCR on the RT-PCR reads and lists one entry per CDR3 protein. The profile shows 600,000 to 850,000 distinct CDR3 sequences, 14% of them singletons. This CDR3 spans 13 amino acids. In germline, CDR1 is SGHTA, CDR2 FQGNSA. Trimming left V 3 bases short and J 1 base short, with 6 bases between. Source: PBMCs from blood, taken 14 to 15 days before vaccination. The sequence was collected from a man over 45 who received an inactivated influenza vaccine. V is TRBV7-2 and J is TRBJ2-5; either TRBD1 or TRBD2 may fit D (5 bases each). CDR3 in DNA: TGTGCCAGCAGCTTCGGGGCCCAAGAGACCCAGTACTTC. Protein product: CASSFGAQETQYF.